The source of this TCR beta chain is a study of pediatric ulcerative colitis. One to two pinch biopsies were taken from the rectum during colonoscopy. No immunosuppressive drugs were given to ulcerative colitis patients before diagnostic colonoscopy. Each sample received Survey-level depth of up to 500,000 reads. Profiled with immunoSEQ multiplex PCR; TCRdb holds only in-frame clones, not every one. This sample has roughly 16,000 clones; roughly 74% occur once, and the top ten carry 3.4%. General study findings and limits: Rectal repertoires separated controls, mild-moderate and acute severe colitis. Ulcerative colitis patients shared more blood-rectal clones than controls.

About this clone: The target antigen is unknown.

The germline V gene has CDR1 SGHNT and CDR2 YENEEA. Trimming took 4 bases from V and 3 from J; bases not matched to a gene: 6. There are 15 residues in the CDR3. The sample consisted of gut tissue. This TCR came from a girl aged 10-17 years with moderate ulcerative colitis. V gene TRBV11-3 combines with J gene TRBJ2-7, with TRBD2 matching over 10 bases. The CDR3 loop is CASSSKAGGHYEQYF. In DNA form, the CDR3 reads TGTGCCAGCAGCTCAAAAGCGGGAGGGCACTACGAGCAGTACTTC.